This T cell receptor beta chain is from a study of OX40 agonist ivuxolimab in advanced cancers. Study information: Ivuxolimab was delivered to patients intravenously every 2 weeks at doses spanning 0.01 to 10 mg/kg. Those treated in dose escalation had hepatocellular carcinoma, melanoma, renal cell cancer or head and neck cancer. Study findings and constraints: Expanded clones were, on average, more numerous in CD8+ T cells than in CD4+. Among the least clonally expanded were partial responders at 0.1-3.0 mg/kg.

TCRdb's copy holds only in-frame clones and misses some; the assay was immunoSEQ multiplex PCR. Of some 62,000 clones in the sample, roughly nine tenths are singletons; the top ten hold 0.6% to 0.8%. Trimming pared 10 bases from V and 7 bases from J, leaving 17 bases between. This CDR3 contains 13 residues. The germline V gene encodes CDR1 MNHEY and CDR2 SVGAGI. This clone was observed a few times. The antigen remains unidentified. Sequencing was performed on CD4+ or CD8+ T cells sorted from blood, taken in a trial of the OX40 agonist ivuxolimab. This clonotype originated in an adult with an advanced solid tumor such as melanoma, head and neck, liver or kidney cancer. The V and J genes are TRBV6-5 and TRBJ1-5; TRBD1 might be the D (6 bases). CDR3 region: CATSDRPTQPQHF. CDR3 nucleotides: TGTGCCACCTCGGACAGACCGACCCAGCCCCAGCATTTT.